Below, 7 T cell receptor beta chains from the same sample are listed, as sequenced in a study of shared clonotypes between healthy human individuals. TCRdb's table, derived via immunoSEQ multiplex PCR, lists solely in-frame clones and lacks some. This sample carries over 1.5 million clones, 95% to 99% of them seen once, and the ten largest clones take approximately 0.45%. The sequenced sample consisted of naive CD4+ T cells sorted from blood. Indicated subset: CD45RA+ positively selected. Receptors were obtained from a man younger than 40 in good health.

The chain combines TRBV7-2 with TRBJ2-5, with TRBD2 identical over 8 bases. There are 15 residues in the CDR3. The germline V gene encodes CDR1 SGHTA and CDR2 FQGNSA. V trimming: 1 base; J trimming: 9 bases; junction bases outside the gene matches: 10. CDR3 nucleotides: TGTGCCAGCAGCTTAGGGGGACTAGGGAGGAGTTCCCAGTACTTC. This gives the protein CASSLGGLGRSSQYF.

J is TRBJ2-7 and V is TRBV5-1, with 7 bases lining up with TRBD1. CDR3 length: 15 residues. Germline V gene lookup returns CDR1 SGHRS and CDR2 YFSETQ. After removal of 1 base from V and 2 bases from J, the junction contained 6 bases not matched to a gene. The DNA of the CDR3 is TGCGCCAGCAGCTTGTTAGAGGGGGCGGCCTACGAGCAGTACTTC. This encodes CASSLLEGAAYEQYF. Using reference TRBV5-1 and TRBJ2-7 for the parts outside the CDR3, the full variable domain is KAGVTQTPRYLIKTRGQQVTLSCSPISGHRSVSWYQQTPGQGLQFLFEYFSETQRNKGNFPGRFSGRQFSNSRSEMNVSTLELGDSALYLCASSLLEGAAYEQYFGPGTRLTVT.

This chain links TRBV11-3 with TRBJ2-1, with D possibly being TRBD1 (5 bases). Germline V gene data show CDR1 as SGHNT and CDR2 as YENEEA. The CDR3 extends over 13 amino acids. The germline V and J ends were trimmed by 5 bases and 6 bases, with 11 bases remaining between them. CDR3 nucleotide sequence: TGTGCCAGCAGCGAAAAAGACAGCAATGAGCAGTTCTTC. It specifies CASSEKDSNEQFF.

Only one count was recorded for this clone. This sequence joins TRBV5-1 and TRBJ2-1, with 8 bases aligning to TRBD2. V shed 0 bases, J shed 5 bases, and the junction held 4 bases outside the gene matches. The CDR3 runs to 15 residues. The germline gives CDR1 SGHRS, CDR2 YFSETQ. CDR3 DNA sequence: TGCGCCAGCAGCTTGGGACTAGCGAGAAACAATGAGCAGTTCTTC. This translates into CASSLGLARNNEQFF.

This sequence joins TRBV5-6 and TRBJ2-5; weak D call: TRBD1 (5 bases). V gave up 0 bases and J gave up 8 bases, with 14 bases separating them. The CDR3 has 14 residues. Per the germline V gene, CDR1 is SGHDT and CDR2 is YYEEEE. The CDR3 nucleotides are TGTGCCAGCAGCTTGGTTACAGGAACGGGTACCCAGTACTTC. It codes for CASSLVTGTGTQYF.

The V call is TRBV28, the J call TRBJ1-2; 12 nucleotides align to TRBD1. Germline trimming cut 1 base from V and 9 bases from J; bases unmatched to any gene: 9. Germline loops: CDR1 MDHEN, CDR2 SYDVKM. The CDR3 sequence is 16 residues long. CDR3 region: CASSLFGTGGVKSYTF. The CDR3 nucleotides read TGTGCCAGCAGTTTATTTGGGACAGGGGGCGTAAAAAGCTACACCTTC.

The chain employs TRBV7-3 and TRBJ2-2; tentative D call: TRBD1 (6 bases). The germline CDR1 and CDR2 sequences are SGHTA and FQGTGA. CDR3 length: 15 residues. V lost 5 bases, J lost 1 base, and 11 bases lay in between. CDR3: CASSQTGMNTGELFF. The CDR3 DNA reads as TGTGCCAGCAGCCAGACAGGAATGAACACCGGGGAGCTGTTTTTT.